A single sample is the source of the 3 T cell receptor beta chains below, sequenced in a study of graft-versus-host responses after intestinal transplantation. TCRdb keeps only in-frame clones here, not all; method: immunoSEQ multiplex PCR. The sample lists about 100,000 clones, about 90% occurring once. Their antigen targets remain unknown. The sample was unstimulated CD4+ T cells sorted from spleen or lymph node cells, taken before transplant. The source of these receptors is a human donor who was the organ donor for an intestinal transplant.

The chain links TRBV2 to TRBJ2-5; no clear D gene. The V and J ends lost 7 bases and 1 base respectively, with 10 bases between them. The CDR3 runs 13 residues. Germline CDR1 reads SNHLY; CDR2 reads FYNNEI. This CDR3 is CASTRHPQETQYF. The CDR3, as DNA: TGTGCCAGCACGAGACACCCCCAAGAGACCCAGTACTTC. Looking up the rest from reference TRBV2 and TRBJ2-5 gives the full variable domain: EPEVTQTPSHQVTQMGQEVILRCVPISNHLYFYWYRQILGQKVEFLVSFYNNEISEKSEIFDDQFSVERPDGSNFTLKIRSTKLEDSAMYFCASTRHPQETQYFGPGTRLLVL.

This chain joins TRBV29-1 and TRBJ2-1; D not resolved. Germline V lookup: CDR1 SQVTM, CDR2 ANQGSEA. CDR3 length equals 13 residues. V was cut by 3 bases and J by 9 bases, with 15 bases left in between. CDR3 bases: TGCAGCGTTGAGCCTGTTCAGGAAGGTGAGCAGTTCTTC. It translates to CSVEPVQEGEQFF.

The gene calls are TRBV30 and TRBJ1-1; D not certain. V lost 5 bases and J lost 2, with 15 bases in between. The CDR3 runs 14 residues. Germline CDR1 GTSNPN, CDR2 SVGIG (reference sequence). This CDR3 reads CAWDDYQVNTEAFF. The DNA of the CDR3 is TGTGCCTGGGACGACTACCAGGTTAACACTGAAGCTTTCTTT.